The 4 T cell receptor beta chains below all came from one sample that was sequenced in a study of Graves' ophthalmopathy and Graves' hyperthyroidism. Amplification targeted the TCR beta CDR3 regions, with RNA transcripts as the source material. RT-PCR in the first round used HTBI primers; a second-round multiplex PCR followed. TCRdb ran MiXCR on the multiplex PCR reads and lists one entry per CDR3 protein. The data contain roughly 610,000 distinct CDR3 sequences, about 24% of them seen just once; the ten biggest clones take up approximately 7%. The sample consisted of peripheral blood. The receptors stem from a woman aged 18-29 years with stable Graves' hyperthyroidism. Some clones in this sample may be carry-over from other donors' samples.

This clonotype was seen repeatedly, ten times or more. V gene TRBV28 combines with J gene TRBJ2-7; 12 nucleotides agree with TRBD2. The CDR3 totals 16 residues. V trimming: 8 bases; J trimming: 2 bases; junction bases outside the gene matches: 10. Germline values: CDR1 MDHEN, CDR2 SYDVKM. This CDR3 is CASLTSGRTSAYEQYF. The CDR3 nucleotides read TGTGCCAGCCTAACTAGCGGGAGGACCTCCGCCTACGAGCAGTACTTC.

The genes are TRBV28 and TRBJ2-7; D gene unclear. The length of the CDR3 is 12 residues. Germline assignment: CDR1 MDHEN and CDR2 SYDVKM. Trimming removed 2 bases from V and 6 bases from J, with 8 bases in between. The CDR3 loop is CASSLGSAEQYF. The CDR3, as DNA: TGTGCCAGCAGTTTAGGATCCGCCGAGCAGTACTTC.

This clonotype occurred many times. The genes are TRBV6-1 and TRBJ1-1; 8 bases map to TRBD1. V gave up 4 bases and J gave up 5 bases; unmatched junction bases: 6. Germline V gene data show CDR1 as MNHNS and CDR2 as SASEGT. There are 14 residues in the CDR3. The CDR3 is CASSGIGQGTEAFF. CDR3 bases: TGTGCCAGCAGTGGTATCGGACAGGGAACTGAAGCTTTCTTT.

V usage is TRBV5-1 and J usage is TRBJ1-3, with 8 bases lining up with TRBD1. The germline V gene has CDR1 SGHRS and CDR2 YFSETQ. CDR3 length: 17 amino acids. J was trimmed by 3 bases and V by 6 bases; bases with no gene match: 14. CDR3 in DNA: TGCGCCAGCATGCCCGGGACATGGACAGGGAGTGGAAACACCATATATTTT. It yields the protein CASMPGTWTGSGNTIYF.